The 26 T cell receptor beta chains reported below all come from one sample, sequenced in a study of CD8+ T cells in alopecia areata. Sequencing used cDNA as its template, made by extracting RNA and reverse transcribing it. The repertoire was sequenced with immunoSEQ multiplex PCR; TCRdb's copy has only in-frame clones and lacks some. Here the sample spans 90,000 to 100,000 clones, about 40% being singletons. The sample comprised CD4+ T cells sorted from blood. All receptors come from a human donor with alopecia areata.

The chain links TRBV5-1 to TRBJ2-7; the match to TRBD1 covers 10 bases. The CDR3 totals 14 residues. The junction had 3 bases not matched to a gene; V was cut back by 4 bases and J by 2 bases. Germline V gene data show CDR1 as SGHRS and CDR2 as YFSETQ. CDR3 protein: CASSRDRGPYEQYF. The DNA for the CDR3 is TGCGCCAGCAGCCGGGACAGGGGTCCCTACGAGCAGTACTTC.

The V and J genes are TRBV15 and TRBJ2-1; maybe TRBD2 (6 bases). V lost 3 bases and J lost 5, with 8 bases in between. The length of the CDR3 is 13 residues. Germline V gene data show CDR1 as LNHNV and CDR2 as YYDKDF (reference sequence). The CDR3 region has the DNA TGTGCCACCAGCAGGGACTACGACAATGAGCAGTTCTTC. This encodes CATSRDYDNEQFF.

The V gene is TRBV4-1, the J gene TRBJ2-1, with 9 bases that match TRBD2. The CDR3 totals 15 residues. Germline V lookup: CDR1 MGHRA, CDR2 YSYEKL. V gave up 1 base and J gave up 3 bases; unmatched junction bases: 1. CDR3 amino acids: CASSQARGGYNEQFF. The CDR3 DNA reads TGCGCCAGCAGCCAAGCGCGGGGGGGCTACAATGAGCAGTTCTTC.

V is TRBV29-1 and J is TRBJ2-1, with D perhaps TRBD1 (5 bases). CDR1 and CDR2 from the germline V gene are SQVTM and ANQGSEA. This CDR3 spans 12 amino acids. V was pared by 7 bases and J by 2 bases, with 9 bases between. This chain's CDR3 is CSGTPTYNEQFF. In DNA, the CDR3 is TGCAGCGGGACACCCACCTACAATGAGCAGTTCTTC.

This clone was seen a few times. CDR3 nucleotides: TGCAGCGGAGGGGGTTATTCCTACAATGAGCAGTTCTTC. Translation: CSGGGYSYNEQFF. The chain joins TRBV29-1 to TRBJ2-1, with D possibly matching TRBD1 (6 bases). The germline gives CDR1 SQVTM, CDR2 ANQGSEA. The CDR3 consists of 13 residues. Trimming took 7 bases from V and 1 from J, leaving 11 bases between them.

This clone was detected only a few times. This chain's CDR3 is CSARGTGGAMRSEQYF. As DNA, the CDR3 is TGCAGCGCTAGAGGGACGGGCGGGGCCATGCGGTCCGAGCAGTACTTC. The rearrangement uses TRBV29-1 and TRBJ2-7; the D gene is possibly TRBD2 (6 bases). Germline CDR1 reads SQVTM; CDR2 reads ANQGSEA. The V end lost 7 bases, the J end lost 6 bases, and 28 bases lay between the germline ends. This CDR3 comprises 16 residues.

The V and J genes are TRBV4-3 and TRBJ2-5; 7 positions agree with TRBD2. The CDR3 extends over 13 amino acids. The ends lost 1 base at V and 7 bases at J; junction bases unmatched: 3. Germline CDR1 LGHNA, CDR2 YSLEER. The CDR3 loop reads CASSQVSGGTQYF. CDR3 DNA: TGCGCCAGCAGCCAAGTCTCGGGAGGGACCCAGTACTTC.

The J gene is TRBJ1-2, the V gene TRBV30, with a weak D call TRBD1 (5 bases). In germline, CDR1 is GTSNPN, CDR2 SVGIG (reference sequence). The CDR3 totals 14 residues. Trimming left V 4 bases short and J 7 bases short, with 19 bases between. Here the CDR3 reads CAWTGPPGRLGYTF. CDR3 in DNA: TGTGCCTGGACCGGCCCCCCGGGACGCCTTGGCTACACCTTC.

This clone showed up just a few times. The chain has TRBV7-2 and TRBJ2-3; D may correspond to TRBD1 or TRBD2 (5 bases each). In germline, CDR1 is SGHTA, CDR2 FQGNSA. V lost 5 bases to trimming and J lost 4 bases, with 19 bases between them. The CDR3 contains 16 residues. CDR3 DNA sequence: TGTGCCAGCAGCCCGACGGGATACGGGACCCCAGATACGCAGTATTTT. Translation gives CASSPTGYGTPDTQYF.

This clone was seen a few times. The V gene is TRBV29-1, the J gene TRBJ2-3, with D perhaps TRBD2 (6 bases). The CDR3 runs 14 residues. V lost 4 bases to trimming and J lost 2 bases, with 13 bases between them. CDR1 is SQVTM, CDR2 ANQGSEA, per germline. The CDR3 DNA follows: TGCAGCGTTGCGGACTATCGGGCCACAGATACGCAGTATTTT. The encoded protein is CSVADYRATDTQYF.

This clone was detected only a few times. This chain uses TRBV5-1 with TRBJ1-1; D is uncertain. Trimming cost V 7 bases and J 0 bases, with 10 bases left between them. The germline V gene has CDR1 SGHRS and CDR2 YFSETQ. The CDR3 sequence is 13 residues long. DNA for the CDR3: TGCGCCAGCCGCGCTGAGCTGAACACTGAAGCTTTCTTT. Translating it yields CASRAELNTEAFF.

The chain uses TRBV2 and TRBJ2-1; tentative D call: TRBD2 (6 bases). In germline, CDR1 is SNHLY, CDR2 FYNNEI. Trimming stripped 6 bases from V and 8 bases from J, with 17 bases between. CDR3 size: 14 residues. The CDR3 DNA sequence: TGTGCCAGCAGCAAGGGACTCAGACCCGATGAGCAGTTCTTC. Amino acids: CASSKGLRPDEQFF.

With regard to this clone: The sample holds other DNA sequences that translate to the same CDR3. V usage is TRBV2 and J usage is TRBJ1-1; 8 bases are a match to TRBD1. Unmatched junction bases numbered 7, after V lost 6 bases and J lost 1 base. This CDR3 spans 15 amino acids. The germline V gene encodes CDR1 SNHLY and CDR2 FYNNEI. CDR3 nucleotides: TGTGCCAGCAGGGTTGGACAGGGCAAGAACACTGAAGCTTTCTTT. Its protein is CASRVGQGKNTEAFF.

In its sample, this clone was seen a few times. V is TRBV29-1 and J is TRBJ2-5; 7 bases map to TRBD1. Germline V CDR1 and CDR2: SQVTM, ANQGSEA. Trimming took 5 bases from V and 5 from J; bases not matched to a gene: 8. The CDR3 spans 13 residues. CDR3 bases: TGCAGCGTTCTCCGACAGGGTCGGGAGACCCAGTACTTC. This sequence encodes CSVLRQGRETQYF.

Here the CDR3 reads CSVTGPRGEKLFF. DNA of the CDR3: TGCAGCGTTACCGGGCCAAGGGGTGAAAAACTGTTTTTT. The V call is TRBV29-1, the J call TRBJ1-4; tentatively, D is TRBD1 (5 bases). Germline CDR1 SQVTM, CDR2 ANQGSEA. This CDR3 region has 13 residues. V was shortened by 5 bases and J by 7 bases, with 14 bases between the two germline ends.

This clone showed up just a few times. This rearrangement joins TRBV29-1 to TRBJ1-3, with unresolved D. This CDR3 has 11 residues. The V gene lost 3 bases and the J gene lost 4 bases, with 4 bases spanning the gap. The germline gives CDR1 SQVTM, CDR2 ANQGSEA. The CDR3 protein is CSVEGGNTIYF. DNA for the CDR3: TGCAGCGTTGAGGGGGGAAACACCATATATTTT.

This clone was seen once. The chain is built from TRBV29-1 and TRBJ2-1; 10 positions match TRBD2. The germline CDR1 and CDR2 sequences are SQVTM and ANQGSEA. This CDR3 contains 13 residues. Trimming removed 4 bases from V and 7 bases from J; junction bases left unmatched: 4. This CDR3 reads CSVGSGRVNEQFF. The CDR3 nucleotides are TGCAGCGTTGGAAGCGGGAGGGTTAATGAGCAGTTCTTC.

The chain combines TRBV29-1 with TRBJ1-1; tentatively, D is TRBD1 (6 bases). V was trimmed by 5 bases and J by 1 base, leaving 32 bases between them. The germline CDR1 and CDR2 sequences are SQVTM and ANQGSEA. The CDR3 runs 20 residues. CDR3 DNA sequence: TGCAGCGTTCTGGAAATTACAGGGAAAGGAGGCATTTGGTCGAACACTGAAGCTTTCTTT. Translated, it gives CSVLEITGKGGIWSNTEAFF.

The genes are TRBV29-1 and TRBJ2-5, with a possible D match to TRBD1 (5 bases). The V end lost 4 bases, the J end lost 1 base, and 16 bases lay between the germline ends. The germline V gene encodes CDR1 SQVTM and CDR2 ANQGSEA. The CDR3 contains 15 residues. The CDR3 sequence: CSVGMSAGLQETQYF. The CDR3 nucleotides read TGCAGCGTTGGGATGTCGGCAGGGCTCCAAGAGACCCAGTACTTC.

The chain is built from TRBV30 and TRBJ1-1; possibly TRBD1 for D (6 bases). CDR3 length: 11 residues. Germline CDR1 GTSNPN, CDR2 SVGIG (reference sequence). This CDR3 reads CSGGLGTEAFF. The CDR3 DNA reads TGTAGTGGGGGGCTTGGCACTGAAGCTTTCTTT. Looking up the rest from reference TRBV30 and TRBJ1-1 gives the full variable domain: SQTIHQWPATLVQPVGSPLSLECTVEGTSNPNLYWYRQAAGRGLQLLFYSVGIGQISSEVPQNLSASRPQDRQFILSSKKLLLSDSGFYLCSGGLGTEAFFGQGTRLTVV.

The chain is built from TRBV5-1 and TRBJ1-1; tentatively, D is TRBD1 (6 bases). Looked up from germline, CDR1 is SGHRS and CDR2 is YFSETQ. Trimming stripped 2 bases from V and 5 bases from J, with 7 bases between. The CDR3 runs to 12 residues. For the CDR3, the DNA is TGCGCCAGCAGCTTAGACAGGACTGAAGCTTTCTTT. Protein product: CASSLDRTEAFF.

Points on this clone: At the DNA level, this CDR3 is encoded by other sequences in the same sample as well. The chain recombines TRBV29-1 with TRBJ2-3; D possibly matches TRBD1 or TRBD2 (5 bases each). This CDR3 is built from 12 residues. The V end was cut by 4 bases, the J end by 4 bases, with 9 bases between. CDR1 is SQVTM, CDR2 ANQGSEA, per germline. The CDR3 sequence is CSVVGVADTQYF. The DNA of the CDR3 is TGCAGCGTTGTGGGGGTCGCAGATACGCAGTATTTT.

V usage is TRBV4-1 and J usage is TRBJ1-6; D is undetermined. The CDR3 is 16 residues long. Deletions cut 1 base from V and 3 bases from J, with 10 bases between. Germline loops: CDR1 MGHRA, CDR2 YSYEKL. CDR3 region: CASSQALALYNSPLHF. The CDR3 bases are TGCGCCAGCAGCCAAGCTCTAGCGCTCTATAATTCACCCCTCCACTTT.

This clone was detected only a few times. V is TRBV29-1 and J is TRBJ2-2, with D perhaps being TRBD1 or TRBD2 (5 bases each). Between the trimmed V and J ends, which lost 3 bases and 2 bases, there was a span of 16 bases. This CDR3 comprises 16 residues. Germline-derived CDR1 and CDR2 are SQVTM and ANQGSEA. CDR3 sequence: CSVDPGTAHNTGELFF. The DNA for the CDR3 is TGCAGCGTTGACCCGGGGACGGCCCACAACACCGGGGAGCTGTTTTTT.

Here the CDR3 DNA reads TGTGCCTGGAGTGTCCCTCAATCGGGTGTGACCCAGTACTTC. It is translated as CAWSVPQSGVTQYF. The chain uses TRBV30 and TRBJ2-5; no reliable D call. V was trimmed by 0 bases and J by 7 bases, leaving 15 bases between them. This CDR3 is built from 14 residues. Germline V gene sequence: CDR1 GTSNPN, CDR2 SVGIG (reference sequence).

The chain links TRBV27 to TRBJ2-7; D gene ambiguous. The V end lost 5 bases, the J end lost 4 bases, and 9 bases lay between the germline ends. The V gene's germline CDR1 is MNHEY and CDR2 SMNVEV (reference sequence). CDR3 size: 12 residues. The DNA of the CDR3 is TGTGCCAGCAGTACTACAGCGTACGAGCAGTACTTC. Its protein is CASSTTAYEQYF.